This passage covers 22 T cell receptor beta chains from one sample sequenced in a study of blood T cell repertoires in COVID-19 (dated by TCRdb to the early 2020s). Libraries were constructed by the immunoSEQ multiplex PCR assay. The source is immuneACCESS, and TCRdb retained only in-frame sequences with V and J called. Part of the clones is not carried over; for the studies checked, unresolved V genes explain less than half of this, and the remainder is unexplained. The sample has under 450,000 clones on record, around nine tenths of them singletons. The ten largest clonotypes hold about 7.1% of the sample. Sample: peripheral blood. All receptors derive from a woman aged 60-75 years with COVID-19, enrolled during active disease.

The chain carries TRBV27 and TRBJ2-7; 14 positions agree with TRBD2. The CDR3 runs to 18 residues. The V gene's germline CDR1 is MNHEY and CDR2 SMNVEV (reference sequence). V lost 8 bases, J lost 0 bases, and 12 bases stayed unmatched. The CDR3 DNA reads TGTGCCAGCTATCCTCAGGGACTAGCGGGGGTTAGCTCCTACGAGCAGTACTTC. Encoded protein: CASYPQGLAGVSSYEQYF.

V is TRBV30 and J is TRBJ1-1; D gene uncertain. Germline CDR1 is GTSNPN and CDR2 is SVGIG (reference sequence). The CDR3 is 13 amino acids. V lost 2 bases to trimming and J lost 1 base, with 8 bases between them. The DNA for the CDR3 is TGTGCCTGGAGTCTAAGGAGGAACACTGAAGCTTTCTTT. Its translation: CAWSLRRNTEAFF. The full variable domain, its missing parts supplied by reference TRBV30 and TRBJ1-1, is SQTIHQWPATLVQPVGSPLSLECTVEGTSNPNLYWYRQAAGRGLQLLFYSVGIGQISSEVPQNLSASRPQDRQFILSSKKLLLSDSGFYLCAWSLRRNTEAFFGQGTRLTVV.

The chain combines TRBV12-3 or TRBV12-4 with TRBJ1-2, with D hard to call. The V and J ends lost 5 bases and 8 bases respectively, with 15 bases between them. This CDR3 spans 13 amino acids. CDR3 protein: CASSLRGPWGYTF. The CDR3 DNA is TGTGCCAGCAGTCTCCGGGGTCCGTGGGGCTACACCTTC.

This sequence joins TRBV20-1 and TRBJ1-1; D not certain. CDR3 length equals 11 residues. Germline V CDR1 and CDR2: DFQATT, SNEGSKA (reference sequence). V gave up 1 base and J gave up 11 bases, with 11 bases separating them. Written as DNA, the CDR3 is TGCAGTGCTAGAGGTTATCGCGAGGCTTTCTTT. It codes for CSARGYREAFF.

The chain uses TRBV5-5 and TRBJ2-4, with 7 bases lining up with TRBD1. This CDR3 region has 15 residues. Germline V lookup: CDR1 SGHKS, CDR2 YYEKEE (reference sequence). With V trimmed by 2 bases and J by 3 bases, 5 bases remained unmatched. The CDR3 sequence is CASSLQGLGKNIQYF. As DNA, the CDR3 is TGTGCCAGCAGCTTACAGGGGCTTGGCAAAAACATTCAGTACTTC.

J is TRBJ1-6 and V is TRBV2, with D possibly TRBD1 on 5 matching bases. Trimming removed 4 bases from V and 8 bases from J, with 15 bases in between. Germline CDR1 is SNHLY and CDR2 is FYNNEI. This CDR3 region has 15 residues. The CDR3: CASSAQGLSDSPLHF. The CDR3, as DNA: TGTGCCAGCAGTGCTCAGGGCCTGTCGGATTCACCCCTCCACTTT. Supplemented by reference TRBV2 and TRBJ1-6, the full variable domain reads EPEVTQTPSHQVTQMGQEVILRCVPISNHLYFYWYRQILGQKVEFLVSFYNNEISEKSEIFDDQFSVERPDGSNFTLKIRSTKLEDSAMYFCASSAQGLSDSPLHFGNGTRLTVT.

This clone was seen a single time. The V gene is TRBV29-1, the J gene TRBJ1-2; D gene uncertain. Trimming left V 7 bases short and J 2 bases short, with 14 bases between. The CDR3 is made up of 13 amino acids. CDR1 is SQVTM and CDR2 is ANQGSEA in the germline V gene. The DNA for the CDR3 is TGCAGCGCGATCGGAACGGGGAACTATGGCTACACCTTC. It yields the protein CSAIGTGNYGYTF.

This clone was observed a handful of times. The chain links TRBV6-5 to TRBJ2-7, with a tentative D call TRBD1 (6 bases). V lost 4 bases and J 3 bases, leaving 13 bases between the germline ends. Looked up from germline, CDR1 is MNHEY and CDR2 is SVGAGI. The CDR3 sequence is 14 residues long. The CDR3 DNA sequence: TGTGCCAGCAGTTTAGCTCAGGGGATCTACGAGCAGTACTTC. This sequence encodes CASSLAQGIYEQYF.

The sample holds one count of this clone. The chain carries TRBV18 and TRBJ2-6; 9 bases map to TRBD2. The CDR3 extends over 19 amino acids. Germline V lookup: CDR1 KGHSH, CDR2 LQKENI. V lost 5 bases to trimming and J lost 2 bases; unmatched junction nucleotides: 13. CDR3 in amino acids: CASSTKPKLAGPGANVLTF. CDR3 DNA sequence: TGTGCCAGCTCAACAAAGCCGAAACTAGCGGGCCCTGGGGCCAACGTCCTGACTTTC. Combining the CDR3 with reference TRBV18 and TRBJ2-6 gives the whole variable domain NAGVMQNPRHLVRRRGQEARLRCSPMKGHSHVYWYRQLPEEGLKFMVYLQKENIIDESGMPKERFSAEFPKEGPSILRIQQVVRGDSAAYFCASSTKPKLAGPGANVLTFGAGSRLTVL.

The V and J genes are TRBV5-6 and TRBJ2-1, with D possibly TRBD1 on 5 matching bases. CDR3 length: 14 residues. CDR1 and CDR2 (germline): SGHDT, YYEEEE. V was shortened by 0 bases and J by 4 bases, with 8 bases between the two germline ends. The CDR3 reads CASSLGQIYNEQFF. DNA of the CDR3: TGTGCCAGCAGCTTGGGACAGATATACAATGAGCAGTTCTTC.

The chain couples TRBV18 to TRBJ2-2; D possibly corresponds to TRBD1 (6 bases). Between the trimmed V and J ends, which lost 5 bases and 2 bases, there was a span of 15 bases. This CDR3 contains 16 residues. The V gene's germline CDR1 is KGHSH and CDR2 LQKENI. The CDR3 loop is CASSIGTKINTGELFF. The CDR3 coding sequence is TGTGCCAGCTCAATCGGGACAAAGATTAACACCGGGGAGCTGTTTTTT.

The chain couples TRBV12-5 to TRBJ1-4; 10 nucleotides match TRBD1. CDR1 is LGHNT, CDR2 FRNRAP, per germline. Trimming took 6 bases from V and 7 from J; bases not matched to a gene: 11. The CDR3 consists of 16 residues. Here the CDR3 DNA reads TGTGCTAGTGGCGTTGGGACAGGGGCGAACATTGAAAAACTGTTTTTT. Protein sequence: CASGVGTGANIEKLFF.

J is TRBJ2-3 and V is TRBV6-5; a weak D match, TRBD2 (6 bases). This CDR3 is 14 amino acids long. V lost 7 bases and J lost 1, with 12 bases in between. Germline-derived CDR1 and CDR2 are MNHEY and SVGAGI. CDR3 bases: TGTGCCAGCAAGGGAGGTTATGGCACAGATACGCAGTATTTT. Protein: CASKGGYGTDTQYF.

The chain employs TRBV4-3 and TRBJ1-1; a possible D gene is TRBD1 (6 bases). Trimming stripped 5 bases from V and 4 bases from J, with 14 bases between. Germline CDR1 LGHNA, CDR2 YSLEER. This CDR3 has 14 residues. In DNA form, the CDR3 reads TGCGCCAGCAGCGTCGGGACATTGAGCACTGAAGCTTTCTTT. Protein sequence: CASSVGTLSTEAFF.

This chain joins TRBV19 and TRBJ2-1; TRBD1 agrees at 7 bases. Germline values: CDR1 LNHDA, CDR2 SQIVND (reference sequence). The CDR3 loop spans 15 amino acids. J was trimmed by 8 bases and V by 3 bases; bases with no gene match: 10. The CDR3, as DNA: TGTGCCAGTAGTATGGGAAGGGGGCGCGTCTATGAGCAGTTCTTC. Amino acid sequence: CASSMGRGRVYEQFF.

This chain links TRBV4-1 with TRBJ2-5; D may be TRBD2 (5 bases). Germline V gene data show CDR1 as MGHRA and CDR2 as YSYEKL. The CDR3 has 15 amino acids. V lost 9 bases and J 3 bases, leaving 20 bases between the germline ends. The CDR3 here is CASSLAEGRKETQYF. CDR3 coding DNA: TGCGCCAGTTCTCTAGCCGAGGGTCGGAAAGAGACCCAGTACTTC.

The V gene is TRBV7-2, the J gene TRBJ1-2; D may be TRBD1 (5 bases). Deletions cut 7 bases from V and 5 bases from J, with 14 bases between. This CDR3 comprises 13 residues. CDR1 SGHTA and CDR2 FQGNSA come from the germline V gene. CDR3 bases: TGTGCCAGCACCATAGACAGACAGTATGGCTACACCTTC. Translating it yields CASTIDRQYGYTF.

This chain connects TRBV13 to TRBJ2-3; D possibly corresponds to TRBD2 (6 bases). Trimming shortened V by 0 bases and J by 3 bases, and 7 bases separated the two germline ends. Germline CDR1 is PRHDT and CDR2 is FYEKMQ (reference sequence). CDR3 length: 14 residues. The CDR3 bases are TGTGCCAGCAGCTTAGGGCTAGCGACAGATACGCAGTATTTT. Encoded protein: CASSLGLATDTQYF.

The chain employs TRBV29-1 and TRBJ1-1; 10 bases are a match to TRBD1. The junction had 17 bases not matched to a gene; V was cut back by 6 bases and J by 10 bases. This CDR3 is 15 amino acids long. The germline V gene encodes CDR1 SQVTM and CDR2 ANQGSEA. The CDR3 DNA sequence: TGCAGCGTGGGCGGACAGGGGGAAAGTATGGCGCGAGCTTTCTTT. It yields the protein CSVGGQGESMARAFF.

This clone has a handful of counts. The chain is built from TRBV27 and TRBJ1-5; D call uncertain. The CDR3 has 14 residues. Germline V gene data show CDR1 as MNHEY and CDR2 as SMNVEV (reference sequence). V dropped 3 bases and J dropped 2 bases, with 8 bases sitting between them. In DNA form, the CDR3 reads TGTGCCAGCAGTTTCGGGAGGGGCAATCAGCCCCAGCATTTT. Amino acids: CASSFGRGNQPQHF.

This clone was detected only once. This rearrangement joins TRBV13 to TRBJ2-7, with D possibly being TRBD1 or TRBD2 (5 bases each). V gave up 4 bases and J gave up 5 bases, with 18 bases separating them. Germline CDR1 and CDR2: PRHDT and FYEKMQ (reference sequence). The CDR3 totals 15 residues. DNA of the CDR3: TGTGCCAGCAGCTCAGGGACCTTCGACTCGGACGAGCAGTACTTC. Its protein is CASSSGTFDSDEQYF.

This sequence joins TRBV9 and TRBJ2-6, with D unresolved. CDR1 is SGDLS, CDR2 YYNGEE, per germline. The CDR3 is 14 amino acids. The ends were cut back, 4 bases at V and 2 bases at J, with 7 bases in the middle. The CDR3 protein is CASSPRTGANVLTF. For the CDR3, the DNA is TGTGCCAGCAGCCCCCGTACTGGGGCCAACGTCCTGACTTTC.